This TCR beta chain was recovered during a study of cytomegalovirus exposure and HLA in healthy donors. Germline V CDR1 and CDR2: SGHRS, YFSETQ. V was clipped by 0 bases and J by 7 bases, with 13 bases between them. The CDR3 loop spans 15 amino acids. As for this clone: What it recognizes is unknown.

PCR amplification relied on 60 Vbeta primers (plus 13 Jbeta primers). Profiling relied on immunoSEQ multiplex PCR, and the TCRdb table lists in-frame clones only, not all of them. The data hold 150,000 or so clones, with around 78% observed a single time. Study outcomes and limitations: Among the CMV-associated chains, a few were confirmed in vitro as specific for CMV antigens.

V is TRBV5-1 and J is TRBJ1-4; the D gene is possibly TRBD1 (5 bases). The receptor comes from a woman aged 18 to 35 in good health and CMV-seronegative. Material: PBMCs. The CDR3 bases are TGCGCCAGCAGCTTGGTGACGGGGGACTCTGAAAAACTGTTTTTT. Translated, it gives CASSLVTGDSEKLFF. Using reference TRBV5-1 and TRBJ1-4 for the parts outside the CDR3, the full variable domain is KAGVTQTPRYLIKTRGQQVTLSCSPISGHRSVSWYQQTPGQGLQFLFEYFSETQRNKGNFPGRFSGRQFSNSRSEMNVSTLELGDSALYLCASSLVTGDSEKLFFGSGTQLSVL.